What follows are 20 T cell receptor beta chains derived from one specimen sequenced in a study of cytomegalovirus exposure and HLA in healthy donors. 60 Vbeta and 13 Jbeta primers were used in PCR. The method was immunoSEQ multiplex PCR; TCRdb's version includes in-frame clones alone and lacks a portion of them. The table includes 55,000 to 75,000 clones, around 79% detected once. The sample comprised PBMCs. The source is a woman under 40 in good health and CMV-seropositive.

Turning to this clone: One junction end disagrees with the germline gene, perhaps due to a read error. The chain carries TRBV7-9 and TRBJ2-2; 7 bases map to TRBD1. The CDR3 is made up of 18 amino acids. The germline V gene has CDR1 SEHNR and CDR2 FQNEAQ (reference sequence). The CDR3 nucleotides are TGTTCCAGCAGCTTAGAGGACAGGAGAGGCCGTAACACCGGGGAGCTGTTTTTT. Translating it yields CSSSLEDRRGRNTGELFF.

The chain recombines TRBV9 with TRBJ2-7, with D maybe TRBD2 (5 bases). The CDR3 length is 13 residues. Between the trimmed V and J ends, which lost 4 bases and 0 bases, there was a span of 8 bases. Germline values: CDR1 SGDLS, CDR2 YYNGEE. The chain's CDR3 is CASSPSFSYEQYF. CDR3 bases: TGTGCCAGCAGCCCTAGCTTCTCCTACGAGCAGTACTTC.

DNA for the CDR3: TGTGCCAGCAGCAAGACTAGCGGGAGTTACAATGAGCAGTTCTTC. This encodes CASSKTSGSYNEQFF. This rearrangement joins TRBV28 to TRBJ2-1, with 12 positions matching TRBD2. This CDR3 is 15 amino acids long. Germline trimming cut 6 bases from V and 4 bases from J; bases unmatched to any gene: 4. CDR1 is MDHEN, CDR2 SYDVKM, per germline.

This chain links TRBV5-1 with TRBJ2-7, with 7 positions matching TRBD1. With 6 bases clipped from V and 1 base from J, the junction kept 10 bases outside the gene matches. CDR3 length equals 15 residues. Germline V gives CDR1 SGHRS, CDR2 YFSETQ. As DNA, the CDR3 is TGCGCCAGCACCCTAGGACAGGTGGGGTCCTACGAGCAGTACTTC. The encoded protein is CASTLGQVGSYEQYF.

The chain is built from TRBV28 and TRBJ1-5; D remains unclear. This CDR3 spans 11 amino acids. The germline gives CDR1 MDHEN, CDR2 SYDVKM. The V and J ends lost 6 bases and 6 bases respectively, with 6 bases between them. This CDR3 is CASSDSQPQHF. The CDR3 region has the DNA TGTGCCAGCAGCGATAGTCAGCCCCAGCATTTT.

The CDR3 loop is CASSPTVAGELFF. CDR3 coding DNA: TGTGCCAGCAGCCCGACTGTAGCCGGGGAGCTGTTTTTT. This chain links TRBV5-4 with TRBJ2-2; D unclear. The CDR3 has 13 residues. V was clipped by 4 bases and J by 6 bases, with 10 bases between them. Germline CDR1 and CDR2: SGHNT and YYREEE (reference sequence).

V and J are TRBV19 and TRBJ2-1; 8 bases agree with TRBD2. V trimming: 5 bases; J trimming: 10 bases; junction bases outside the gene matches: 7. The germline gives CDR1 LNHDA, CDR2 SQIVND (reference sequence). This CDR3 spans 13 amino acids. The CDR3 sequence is CASSHAGGVEQFF. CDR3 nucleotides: TGTGCCAGTAGTCACGCGGGAGGCGTCGAGCAGTTCTTC. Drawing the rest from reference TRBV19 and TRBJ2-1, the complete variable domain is DGGITQSPKYLFRKEGQNVTLSCEQNLNHDAMYWYRQDPGQGLRLIYYSQIVNDFQKGDIAEGYSVSREKKESFPLTVTSAQKNPTAFYLCASSHAGGVEQFFGPGTRLTVL.

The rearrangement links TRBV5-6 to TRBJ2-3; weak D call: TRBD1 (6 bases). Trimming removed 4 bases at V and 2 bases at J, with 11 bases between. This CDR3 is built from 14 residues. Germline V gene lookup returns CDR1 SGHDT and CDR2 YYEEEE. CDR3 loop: CASSAGADTDTQYF. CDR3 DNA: TGTGCCAGCAGCGCAGGGGCAGACACAGATACGCAGTATTTT. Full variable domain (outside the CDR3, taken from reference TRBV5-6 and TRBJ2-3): DAGVTQSPTHLIKTRGQQVTLRCSPKSGHDTVSWYQQALGQGPQFIFQYYEEEERQRGNFPDRFSGHQFPNYSSELNVNALLLGDSALYLCASSAGADTDTQYFGPGTRLTVL.

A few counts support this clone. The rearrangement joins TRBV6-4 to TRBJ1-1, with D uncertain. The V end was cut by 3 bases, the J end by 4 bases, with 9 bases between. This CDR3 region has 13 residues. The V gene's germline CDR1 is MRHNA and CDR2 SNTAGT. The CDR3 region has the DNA TGTGCCAGCAGTGAAGCATTTTTCACTGAAGCTTTCTTT. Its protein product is CASSEAFFTEAFF.

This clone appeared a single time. The CDR3 here is CASSERGGDSYEQYF. The CDR3 DNA reads as TGTGCCAGCAGCGAGAGGGGAGGGGACTCCTACGAGCAGTACTTC. The gene calls are TRBV13 and TRBJ2-7; 7 bases line up with TRBD2. The CDR3 runs to 15 residues. The germline gives CDR1 PRHDT, CDR2 FYEKMQ (reference sequence). V dropped 5 bases and J dropped 0; count of bases not matched to a gene: 7.

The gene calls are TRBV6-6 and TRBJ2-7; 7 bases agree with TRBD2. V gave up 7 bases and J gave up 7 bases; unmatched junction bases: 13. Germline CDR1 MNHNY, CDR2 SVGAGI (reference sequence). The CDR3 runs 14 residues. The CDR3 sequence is CASILGGGLGEQYF. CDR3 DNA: TGTGCCAGCATCCTGGGGGGGGGACTGGGGGAGCAGTACTTC.

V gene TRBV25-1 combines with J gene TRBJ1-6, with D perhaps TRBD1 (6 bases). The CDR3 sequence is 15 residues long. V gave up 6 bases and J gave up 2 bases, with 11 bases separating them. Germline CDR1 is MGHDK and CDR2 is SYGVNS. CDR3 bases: TGTGCCAGCAGGTCAACAGGGACCTATAATTCACCCCTCCACTTT. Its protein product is CASRSTGTYNSPLHF.

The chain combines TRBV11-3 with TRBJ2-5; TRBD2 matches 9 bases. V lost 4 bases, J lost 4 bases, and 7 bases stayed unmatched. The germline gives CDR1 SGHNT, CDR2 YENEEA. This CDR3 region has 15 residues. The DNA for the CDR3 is TGTGCCAGCAGCTCGGCTAGCGGGATGGGAGAGACCCAGTACTTC. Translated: CASSSASGMGETQYF.

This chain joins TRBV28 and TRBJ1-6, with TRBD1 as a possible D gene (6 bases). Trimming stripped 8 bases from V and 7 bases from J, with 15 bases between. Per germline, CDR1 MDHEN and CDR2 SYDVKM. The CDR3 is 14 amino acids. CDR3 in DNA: TGTGCCAGCTGGGGGGGCGCTTGGAATTCACCCCTCCACTTT. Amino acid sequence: CASWGGAWNSPLHF.

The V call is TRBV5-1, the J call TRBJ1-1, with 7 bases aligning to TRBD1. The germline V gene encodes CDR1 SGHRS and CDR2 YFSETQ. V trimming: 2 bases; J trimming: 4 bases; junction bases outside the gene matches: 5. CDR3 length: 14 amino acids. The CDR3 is CASSFTGVGTEAFF. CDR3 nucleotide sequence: TGCGCCAGCAGCTTCACAGGGGTGGGCACTGAAGCTTTCTTT.

The CDR3 DNA is TGTGCCAGCAGCTCACGAGGGACAGGGTGGGTTACTGAAGCTTTCTTT. As protein: CASSSRGTGWVTEAFF. The rearrangement joins TRBV7-2 to TRBJ1-1, with 9 bases that match TRBD1. CDR1 SGHTA and CDR2 FQGNSA come from the germline V gene. The V and J ends lost 4 bases and 5 bases, in that order; junction bases with no gene match: 11. This CDR3 spans 16 amino acids.

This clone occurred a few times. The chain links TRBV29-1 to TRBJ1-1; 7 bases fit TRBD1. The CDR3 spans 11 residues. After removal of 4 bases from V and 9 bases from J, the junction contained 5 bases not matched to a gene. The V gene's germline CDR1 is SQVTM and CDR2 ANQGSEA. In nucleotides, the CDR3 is TGCAGCGTTGGACAGGGATACCAAGCTTTCTTT. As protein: CSVGQGYQAFF.

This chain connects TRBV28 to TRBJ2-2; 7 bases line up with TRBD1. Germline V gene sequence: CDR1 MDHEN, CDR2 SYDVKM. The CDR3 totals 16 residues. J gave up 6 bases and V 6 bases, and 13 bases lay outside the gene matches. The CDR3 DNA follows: TGTGCCAGCAGCCCCTTGGCAGTGCAGGGGGCCGGGGAGCTGTTTTTT. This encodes CASSPLAVQGAGELFF. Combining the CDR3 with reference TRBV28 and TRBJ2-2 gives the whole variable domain DVKVTQSSRYLVKRTGEKVFLECVQDMDHENMFWYRQDPGLGLRLIYFSYDVKMKEKGDIPEGYSVSREKKERFSLILESASTNQTSMYLCASSPLAVQGAGELFFGEGSRLTVL.

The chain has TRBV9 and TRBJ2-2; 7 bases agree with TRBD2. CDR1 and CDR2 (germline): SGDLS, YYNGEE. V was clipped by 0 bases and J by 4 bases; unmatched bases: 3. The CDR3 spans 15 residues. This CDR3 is CASSVVASGTGELFF. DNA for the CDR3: TGTGCCAGCAGCGTAGTGGCTAGCGGCACCGGGGAGCTGTTTTTT. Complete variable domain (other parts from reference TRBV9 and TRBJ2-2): DSGVTQTPKHLITATGQRVTLRCSPRSGDLSVYWYQQSLDQGLQFLIQYYNGEERAKGNILERFSAQQFPDLHSELNLSSLELGDSALYFCASSVVASGTGELFFGEGSRLTVL.

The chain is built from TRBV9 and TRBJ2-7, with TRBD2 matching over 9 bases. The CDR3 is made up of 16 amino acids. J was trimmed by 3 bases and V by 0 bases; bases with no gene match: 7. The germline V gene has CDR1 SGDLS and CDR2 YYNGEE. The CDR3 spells CASSVGGGGTIYEQYF. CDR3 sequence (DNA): TGTGCCAGCAGCGTAGGCGGGGGGGGGACTATCTACGAGCAGTACTTC. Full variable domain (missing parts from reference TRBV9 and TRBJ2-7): DSGVTQTPKHLITATGQRVTLRCSPRSGDLSVYWYQQSLDQGLQFLIQYYNGEERAKGNILERFSAQQFPDLHSELNLSSLELGDSALYFCASSVGGGGTIYEQYFGPGTRLTVT.